The 9 T cell receptor beta chains given below trace back to one sample, sequenced in a study of siplizumab effects on memory and regulatory T cells (dated by TCRdb to the late 2010s). The receptor library was made with the immunoSEQ multiplex PCR assay. The table comes from immuneACCESS by way of TCRdb, which keeps in-frame sequences with V and J called. Part of the clones is missing from these tables; in studies checked, under half for an unresolved V gene and the rest for unknown reasons. The sample has over 65,000 clones on record, 85% to 95% of them singletons. The ten biggest clones cover less than 20% of the sample. The sample was CD8+ T cells sorted from blood. Every receptor here comes from a human donor in good health.

The CDR3 spells CASSIGLADEQFF. The CDR3 nucleotides read TGTGCCAGTAGTATAGGACTAGCGGATGAGCAGTTCTTC. The chain joins TRBV19 to TRBJ2-1; 9 bases fit TRBD2. V was pared by 1 base and J by 8 bases, with 0 bases of the junction left unmatched. CDR3 length equals 13 residues. Per the germline V gene, CDR1 is LNHDA and CDR2 is SQIVND (reference sequence).

This chain connects TRBV6-1 to TRBJ2-1, with TRBD2 identical over 8 bases. The CDR3 totals 13 residues. V shed 8 bases, J shed 7 bases, and the junction held 7 bases outside the gene matches. The germline gives CDR1 MNHNS, CDR2 SASEGT. The CDR3 loop reads CASGEREQNEQFF. The CDR3 DNA follows: TGTGCCAGCGGCGAGCGGGAGCAGAATGAGCAGTTCTTC.

The chain joins TRBV11-2 to TRBJ2-2; D is ambiguous. V was clipped by 2 bases and J by 5 bases, with 6 bases between them. The CDR3 sequence is 13 residues long. Germline V gene sequence: CDR1 SGHAT, CDR2 FQNNGV. The CDR3 DNA reads TGTGCCAGCAGCTTATTGCAGACCGGGGAGCTGTTTTTT. Translation: CASSLLQTGELFF.

This chain joins TRBV7-2 and TRBJ1-1; D unresolved. Trimming took off 3 bases at V and 1 base at J, with 15 bases between the two ends. The CDR3 covers 16 residues. Germline-derived CDR1 and CDR2 are SGHTA and FQGNSA. CDR3 sequence: CASSFPKDMTNTEAFF. CDR3 nucleotide sequence: TGTGCCAGCAGCTTCCCGAAAGACATGACGAACACTGAAGCTTTCTTT.

J is TRBJ2-1 and V is TRBV10-1; the match to TRBD2 covers 12 bases. The germline V gene encodes CDR1 WNHNN and CDR2 SYGVQD (reference sequence). CDR3 length: 20 amino acids. J was trimmed by 4 bases and V by 0 bases; bases with no gene match: 13. The DNA for the CDR3 is TGCGCCAGCAGTGAGTCCGGCCTAGCGGGAGGGCCTCAATTATACAATGAGCAGTTCTTC. Translated: CASSESGLAGGPQLYNEQFF.

This chain connects TRBV11-1 to TRBJ2-7, with 14 nucleotides matching TRBD2. With 5 bases clipped from V and 4 bases from J, the junction kept 7 bases outside the gene matches. The germline V gene has CDR1 SGHAT and CDR2 FQDESV (reference sequence). The CDR3 totals 16 residues. The chain's CDR3 is CASSPTTSGRAYEQYF. The CDR3 nucleotides are TGTGCCAGCAGCCCTACGACTAGCGGGAGGGCGTACGAGCAGTACTTC.

V usage is TRBV19 and J usage is TRBJ2-7; TRBD1 agrees at 10 bases. V lost 6 bases to trimming and J lost 5 bases; unmatched junction nucleotides: 7. There are 14 residues in the CDR3. Germline CDR1 and CDR2: LNHDA and SQIVND (reference sequence). Here the CDR3 reads CASRPGQGSHEQYF. The CDR3 DNA reads as TGTGCCAGTAGACCGGGACAGGGGAGCCACGAGCAGTACTTC. Looking up the rest from reference TRBV19 and TRBJ2-7 gives the full variable domain: DGGITQSPKYLFRKEGQNVTLSCEQNLNHDAMYWYRQDPGQGLRLIYYSQIVNDFQKGDIAEGYSVSREKKESFPLTVTSAQKNPTAFYLCASRPGQGSHEQYFGPGTRLTVT.

This sequence joins TRBV27 and TRBJ2-1, with 9 bases identical to TRBD1. Losses at the gene ends were 5 bases for V and 8 bases for J; bases not matched to a gene: 16. The V gene's germline CDR1 is MNHEY and CDR2 SMNVEV (reference sequence). The CDR3 length is 17 residues. The CDR3 protein is CASSPYLGTGNRDEQFF. The CDR3 coding sequence is TGTGCCAGCAGTCCCTATTTGGGGACAGGGAACAGGGATGAGCAGTTCTTC.

The rearrangement links TRBV11-2 to TRBJ2-1, with TRBD2 matching 12 bases. The CDR3 extends over 16 amino acids. V trimming: 3 bases; J trimming: 6 bases; junction bases outside the gene matches: 6. In germline, CDR1 is SGHAT, CDR2 FQNNGV. The DNA of the CDR3 is TGTGCCAGCAGCTTTTTCCGACTAGCGGGAGTCAATGAGCAGTTCTTC. As protein: CASSFFRLAGVNEQFF.